These 32 T cell receptor beta chains were all obtained from the same sample, sequenced in a study of blood T cell repertoires in COVID-19. The assay was immunoSEQ multiplex PCR, and TCRdb's table has in-frame clones only and misses some. Of hundreds of thousands of clones listed, around 84% were seen once; the top ten hold 5%. The sequencing sample was made of PBMCs or T cells enriched from blood (not recorded which). These receptor sequences come from a middle-aged man who had been exposed to COVID-19.

The chain joins TRBV7-3 to TRBJ2-2, with D tentatively TRBD2 (6 bases). V was cut by 3 bases and J by 7 bases, with 15 bases left in between. Germline CDR1 reads SGHTA; CDR2 reads FQGTGA. The length of the CDR3 is 15 residues. In DNA, the CDR3 is TGTGCCAGCAGCTTGGGTGGGAGGCTCGACGGGGAGCTGTTTTTT. It encodes CASSLGGRLDGELFF.

The sample holds one count of this clone. The chain is built from TRBV30 and TRBJ2-7, with D possibly TRBD2 on 6 matching bases. Trimming pared 3 bases from V and 4 bases from J, leaving 16 bases between. This CDR3 region has 14 residues. CDR1 and CDR2 from the germline V gene are GTSNPN and SVGIG (reference sequence). CDR3 DNA: TGTGCCTGGAGGAGGGGTTTGGGGGGTTACGAGCAGTACTTC. Protein sequence: CAWRRGLGGYEQYF.

The V gene is TRBV5-1, the J gene TRBJ2-1; weak D call: TRBD2 (5 bases). CDR1 is SGHRS and CDR2 is YFSETQ in the germline V gene. V was pared by 4 bases and J by 4 bases, with 15 bases between. This CDR3 comprises 15 residues. In nucleotides, the CDR3 is TGCGCCAGCAGCCTCCCTCCGGGGATTTACAATGAGCAGTTCTTC. This sequence encodes CASSLPPGIYNEQFF. The entire variable domain, with the rest obtained from reference TRBV5-1 and TRBJ2-1, is as follows: KAGVTQTPRYLIKTRGQQVTLSCSPISGHRSVSWYQQTPGQGLQFLFEYFSETQRNKGNFPGRFSGRQFSNSRSEMNVSTLELGDSALYLCASSLPPGIYNEQFFGPGTRLTVL.

The chain carries TRBV9 and TRBJ1-2; 7 bases line up with TRBD1. Germline lookup yields CDR1 SGDLS and CDR2 YYNGEE. The ends lost 3 bases at V and 8 bases at J; junction bases unmatched: 7. The CDR3 has 13 residues. The CDR3 sequence is CASSAVQGVGYTF. Written as DNA, the CDR3 is TGTGCCAGCAGCGCCGTCCAGGGGGTCGGCTACACCTTC. Looking up the rest from reference TRBV9 and TRBJ1-2 gives the full variable domain: DSGVTQTPKHLITATGQRVTLRCSPRSGDLSVYWYQQSLDQGLQFLIQYYNGEERAKGNILERFSAQQFPDLHSELNLSSLELGDSALYFCASSAVQGVGYTFGSGTRLTVV.

This clone was found a few times. J is TRBJ2-1 and V is TRBV11-2; TRBD2 agrees at 11 bases. The CDR3 has 19 residues. V gave up 4 bases and J gave up 0 bases; unmatched junction bases: 11. The V gene's germline CDR1 is SGHAT and CDR2 FQNNGV. The CDR3: CASSSSRLAGQRSYNEQFF. CDR3 DNA: TGTGCCAGCAGCTCAAGCAGACTAGCGGGACAGCGCTCCTACAATGAGCAGTTCTTC.

The V call is TRBV7-2, the J call TRBJ1-2; 7 bases fit TRBD1. Losses at the gene ends were 5 bases for V and 3 bases for J; bases not matched to a gene: 9. This CDR3 region has 15 residues. Germline V gene data show CDR1 as SGHTA and CDR2 as FQGNSA. DNA for the CDR3: TGTGCCAGCAGCATCGGACCAGGGGGATACTATGGCTACACCTTC. This encodes CASSIGPGGYYGYTF. The whole variable domain, filled in from reference TRBV7-2 and TRBJ1-2, reads GAGVSQSPSNKVTEKGKDVELRCDPISGHTALYWYRQSLGQGLEFLIYFQGNSAPDKSGLPSDRFSAERTGGSVSTLTIQRTQQEDSAVYLCASSIGPGGYYGYTFGSGTRLTVV.

The genes are TRBV19 and TRBJ2-1; the D gene is possibly TRBD1 (5 bases). Per the germline V gene, CDR1 is LNHDA and CDR2 is SQIVND (reference sequence). The CDR3 has 14 amino acids. V was pared by 8 bases and J by 1 base, with 12 bases between. The CDR3 DNA reads TGTGCCAGTGGGGCCTCTAGGTCCTACAATGAGCAGTTCTTC. As protein: CASGASRSYNEQFF.

The CDR3 sequence: CASSQEGTENQPQHF. The CDR3 region has the DNA TGCGCCAGCAGCCAAGAAGGGACAGAAAATCAGCCCCAGCATTTT. The rearrangement links TRBV4-1 to TRBJ1-5, with 7 bases that match TRBD1. The V and J ends lost 0 bases and 4 bases, in that order; junction bases with no gene match: 3. The CDR3 loop spans 15 amino acids. CDR1 is MGHRA and CDR2 is YSYEKL in the germline V gene.

This chain links TRBV10-3 with TRBJ1-2, with 8 bases that match TRBD1. V gave up 3 bases and J gave up 5 bases; unmatched junction bases: 5. The CDR3 is 14 residues long. Germline lookup yields CDR1 ENHRY and CDR2 SYGVKD. CDR3 in amino acids: CAISDRGPLYGYTF. The CDR3 DNA reads as TGTGCCATCAGTGACAGGGGGCCCCTATATGGCTACACCTTC.

The gene calls are TRBV7-9 and TRBJ2-7; 14 positions match TRBD2. The V segment lost 3 bases and the J segment 4 bases; nucleotides outside the gene matches: 8. Germline V CDR1 and CDR2: SEHNR, FQNEAQ (reference sequence). The length of the CDR3 is 17 residues. CDR3 DNA sequence: TGTGCCAGCAGCTTTAGCACGGGGACTAGCGGGAGTTACGAGCAGTACTTC. Translating gives CASSFSTGTSGSYEQYF.

CDR3 in DNA: TGTGCCTGGAGTCGGACAGGACCAGATACGCAGTATTTT. Translation gives CAWSRTGPDTQYF. The chain carries TRBV30 and TRBJ2-3; 7 bases are shared with TRBD1. Per germline, CDR1 GTSNPN and CDR2 SVGIG (reference sequence). There are 13 residues in the CDR3. J gave up 4 bases and V 2 bases, and 3 bases lay outside the gene matches. The variable domain in full, with the rest retrieved from reference TRBV30 and TRBJ2-3, is SQTIHQWPATLVQPVGSPLSLECTVEGTSNPNLYWYRQAAGRGLQLLFYSVGIGQISSEVPQNLSASRPQDRQFILSSKKLLLSDSGFYLCAWSRTGPDTQYFGPGTRLTVL.

In its sample, this clone was seen once. This sequence joins TRBV2 and TRBJ1-1, with D hard to call. CDR3 length equals 12 residues. Germline V gene sequence: CDR1 SNHLY, CDR2 FYNNEI. The V and J ends lost 2 bases and 11 bases respectively, with 12 bases between them. CDR3 sequence: CASSEMGSWAFF. DNA of the CDR3: TGTGCCAGCAGTGAAATGGGGAGCTGGGCTTTCTTT.

In nucleotides, the CDR3 is TGCGCCAGCAGTAACACAGATACGCAGTATTTT. Amino acids: CASSNTDTQYF. The genes are TRBV5-1 and TRBJ2-3; unclear D gene. The V gene lost 5 bases and the J gene lost 2 bases, with 3 bases spanning the gap. Germline V gene lookup returns CDR1 SGHRS and CDR2 YFSETQ. This CDR3 has 11 residues. Using reference TRBV5-1 and TRBJ2-3 for the parts outside the CDR3, the full variable domain is KAGVTQTPRYLIKTRGQQVTLSCSPISGHRSVSWYQQTPGQGLQFLFEYFSETQRNKGNFPGRFSGRQFSNSRSEMNVSTLELGDSALYLCASSNTDTQYFGPGTRLTVL.

This rearrangement joins TRBV6-5 to TRBJ1-5; the match to TRBD1 covers 8 bases. CDR1 and CDR2 (germline): MNHEY, SVGAGI. The trim removed 0 bases at V and 6 bases at J, leaving 4 bases unmatched. The CDR3 has 15 residues. CDR3 nucleotides: TGTGCCAGCAGTTACTCACCGACAGGGGTTCAGCCCCAGCATTTT. It specifies CASSYSPTGVQPQHF.

This CDR3 reads CASSLALVTGELFF. DNA of the CDR3: TGCGCCAGCAGCTTGGCCTTAGTTACCGGGGAGCTGTTTTTT. This sequence joins TRBV5-1 and TRBJ2-2; D is uncertain. The germline gives CDR1 SGHRS, CDR2 YFSETQ. CDR3 length: 14 amino acids. The V end was cut by 0 bases, the J end by 5 bases, with 8 bases between.

This chain uses TRBV5-8 with TRBJ2-3; TRBD2 matches 7 bases. J was trimmed by 7 bases and V by 3 bases; bases with no gene match: 8. The CDR3 consists of 14 residues. Germline V gene data show CDR1 as SGHTS and CDR2 as YDEGEE. CDR3 region: CASSSRGRAYTQYF. The DNA of the CDR3 is TGTGCCAGCAGCTCTAGAGGGAGGGCTTATACGCAGTATTTT.

The J gene is TRBJ2-1, the V gene TRBV9; D is ambiguous. CDR1 is SGDLS and CDR2 is YYNGEE in the germline V gene. V lost 2 bases and J lost 5, with 11 bases in between. The CDR3 extends over 14 amino acids. DNA for the CDR3: TGTGCCAGCAGCGTCGAGACTGCAAACAATGAGCAGTTCTTC. Amino acid sequence: CASSVETANNEQFF. The entire variable domain, with the rest obtained from reference TRBV9 and TRBJ2-1, is as follows: DSGVTQTPKHLITATGQRVTLRCSPRSGDLSVYWYQQSLDQGLQFLIQYYNGEERAKGNILERFSAQQFPDLHSELNLSSLELGDSALYFCASSVETANNEQFFGPGTRLTVL.

This clone was seen just once. V is TRBV12-5 and J is TRBJ2-1, with 10 nucleotides matching TRBD2. CDR1 is LGHNT, CDR2 FRNRAP, per germline. V was pared by 7 bases and J by 7 bases, with 16 bases of the junction left unmatched. The length of the CDR3 is 17 residues. The DNA of the CDR3 is TGTGCTAGTGTCCCGCCGGGTCTAGCGGGAGACCGTAATGAGCAGTTCTTC. Its translation is CASVPPGLAGDRNEQFF.

The chain is built from TRBV19 and TRBJ2-3, with 8 bases that match TRBD1. This CDR3 is built from 15 residues. Germline V gives CDR1 LNHDA, CDR2 SQIVND (reference sequence). The CDR3 DNA reads as TGTGCTACAGGGGGGTCTCGGGCCGGCACAGATACGCAGTATTTT. Encoded protein: CATGGSRAGTDTQYF.

V is TRBV30 and J is TRBJ2-2; 8 bases match TRBD2. Unmatched junction bases numbered 1, after V lost 4 bases and J lost 6 bases. The CDR3 covers 12 residues. Per the germline V gene, CDR1 is GTSNPN and CDR2 is SVGIG (reference sequence). The CDR3 loop reads CAWTGGAGELFF. DNA of the CDR3: TGTGCCTGGACGGGAGGGGCCGGGGAGCTGTTTTTT.

This clone was seen only a few times. The chain has TRBV7-9 and TRBJ2-7; TRBD2 matches 8 bases. The ends lost 5 bases at V and 2 bases at J; junction bases unmatched: 8. The CDR3 has 15 residues. The germline V gene has CDR1 SEHNR and CDR2 FQNEAQ (reference sequence). The CDR3 nucleotides are TGTGCCAGCAGCCAAACTGGGACTAGAGCCTACGAGCAGTACTTC. Protein product: CASSQTGTRAYEQYF.

The chain uses TRBV7-2 and TRBJ1-1, with TRBD1 matching over 8 bases. With V trimmed by 6 bases and J by 0 bases, 0 bases remained unmatched. This CDR3 comprises 13 residues. Germline V lookup: CDR1 SGHTA, CDR2 FQGNSA. The CDR3 sequence is CASRDRVNTEAFF. DNA of the CDR3: TGTGCCAGCAGGGACAGGGTGAACACTGAAGCTTTCTTT.

V usage is TRBV4-2 and J usage is TRBJ1-6, with D possibly being TRBD1 (5 bases). The CDR3 runs 15 residues. From germline, CDR1 is LGHNA and CDR2 YNFKEQ. The V end was cut by 6 bases, the J end by 7 bases, with 16 bases between. CDR3 loop: CASSSTRGRNSPLHF. The CDR3 DNA reads as TGTGCCAGCAGTTCAACAAGGGGCAGAAATTCACCCCTCCACTTT.

The chain links TRBV7-2 to TRBJ2-7; no reliable D call. In germline, CDR1 is SGHTA, CDR2 FQGNSA. This CDR3 comprises 16 residues. The V and J ends lost 3 bases and 3 bases respectively, with 18 bases between them. CDR3 nucleotides: TGTGCCAGCAGCTTGAGAGGTGGGTCTGGTGACTACGAGCAGTACTTC. Translating gives CASSLRGGSGDYEQYF.

The CDR3 here is CASSVGGEVEYEQYF. Here the CDR3 DNA reads TGTGCCAGCAGCGTCGGAGGTGAGGTGGAGTACGAGCAGTACTTC. V gene TRBV9 combines with J gene TRBJ2-7, with D maybe TRBD2 (5 bases). Trimming took 2 bases from V and 4 from J, leaving 16 bases between them. The CDR3 spans 15 residues. Germline V gene lookup returns CDR1 SGDLS and CDR2 YYNGEE. The entire variable domain, with the rest obtained from reference TRBV9 and TRBJ2-7, is as follows: DSGVTQTPKHLITATGQRVTLRCSPRSGDLSVYWYQQSLDQGLQFLIQYYNGEERAKGNILERFSAQQFPDLHSELNLSSLELGDSALYFCASSVGGEVEYEQYFGPGTRLTVT.

The J gene is TRBJ2-7, the V gene TRBV5-6, with 11 bases that match TRBD2. Looked up from germline, CDR1 is SGHDT and CDR2 is YYEEEE. The CDR3 length is 15 residues. Trimming cost V 6 bases and J 2 bases; bases outside gene matches: 7. In nucleotides, the CDR3 is TGTGCCAGCACCCCCGGGGGACTAGCGGCCTACGAGCAGTACTTC. It specifies CASTPGGLAAYEQYF.

The V call is TRBV12-3 or TRBV12-4, the J call TRBJ2-5, with 7 bases matching TRBD2. Trimming at V came to 6 bases and at J to 5 bases, leaving 6 bases not matched to a gene. The CDR3 runs to 13 residues. The CDR3 region is CASRGLVGETQYF. The CDR3 bases are TGTGCCAGCAGAGGACTAGTTGGGGAGACCCAGTACTTC.

A few counts support this clone. The CDR3 DNA follows: TGTGCCAGCAAAATCCGGGACAGGGGGTTCGAGCAGTTCTTC. Protein sequence: CASKIRDRGFEQFF. V gene TRBV19 combines with J gene TRBJ2-1, with TRBD1 matching over 11 bases. The germline CDR1 and CDR2 sequences are LNHDA and SQIVND (reference sequence). The CDR3 is made up of 14 amino acids. V was pared by 9 bases and J by 10 bases, with 11 bases of the junction left unmatched.

This sequence joins TRBV11-3 and TRBJ2-3; no reliable D call. The CDR3 is made up of 16 amino acids. Germline V CDR1 and CDR2: SGHNT, YENEEA. The V gene lost 1 base and the J gene lost 9 bases, with 20 bases spanning the gap. The CDR3 region is CASSLGSVRGTETQYF. The CDR3 DNA reads as TGTGCCAGCAGCTTAGGGTCCGTACGCGGCACGGAGACGCAGTATTTT.

The CDR3 DNA reads TGCGCCAGCAGCTTGACGAGCAGCGCAGACACCGGGGAGCTGTTTTTT. It encodes CASSLTSSADTGELFF. V is TRBV5-1 and J is TRBJ2-2; D call uncertain. The CDR3 spans 16 residues. Trimming pared 1 base from V and 3 bases from J, leaving 13 bases between. The germline V gene encodes CDR1 SGHRS and CDR2 YFSETQ.

This chain links TRBV10-3 with TRBJ2-7; 8 positions match TRBD1. The germline V gene has CDR1 ENHRY and CDR2 SYGVKD. Trimming took 6 bases from V and 5 from J; bases not matched to a gene: 15. CDR3 size: 16 residues. The CDR3 loop is CAISGGYRDRHNEQYF. The CDR3 DNA sequence: TGTGCCATCAGCGGGGGTTACCGGGACAGGCATAACGAGCAGTACTTC.

The chain combines TRBV27 with TRBJ2-7, with a tentative D call TRBD1 (6 bases). The V end lost 3 bases, the J end lost 1 base, and 16 bases lay between the germline ends. The CDR3 covers 16 residues. From germline, CDR1 is MNHEY and CDR2 SMNVEV (reference sequence). CDR3 sequence: CASSLLSGQLSYEQYF. The CDR3 coding sequence is TGTGCCAGCAGTTTGTTATCTGGACAGCTGTCCTACGAGCAGTACTTC.